This paragraph covers one T cell receptor beta chain sequence. Libraries used roughly 20,000 to 1,000,000 sorted naive CD8 T cells and 10%, 30% or 50% RNA input. As CD8+CD4-CCR7+CD45RA+ cells, naive CD8 T cells were sorted. This sample is part of a study of molecular identifiers for immune sequencing clone quantification. On the study more broadly: With replicates, the RNA of about 19,000 or 110,000 naive CD8 cells was split five ways and four were sequenced.

The CDR3 has 18 amino acids. The V end lost 5 bases, the J end lost 2 bases, and 24 bases lay between the germline ends. Bulk TCR libraries used previously described methods and listed TCR primers. TCRdb re-called the PCR reads through MiXCR, storing one row per CDR3 protein. The sample includes approximately 97,000 distinct CDR3 sequences, 20% to 25% of them seen just once. V usage is TRBV12-3 or TRBV12-4 and J usage is TRBJ2-5, with D possibly being TRBD2 (6 bases). Sequenced input: naive CD8+ T cells from blood, with Jurkat cell RNA spiked in. Subset of the sample: FACS-sorted CD8+CD4-CCR7+CD45RA+ naive T cells. The clonotype comes from a human donor in good health. Some libraries in this study had Jurkat cell RNA spiked in. Here the CDR3 DNA reads TGTGCCAGCAGTCCCCCGTGGGGTCGGAGGGCTGAACAAGAGACCCAGTACTTC. This gives the protein CASSPPWGRRAEQETQYF.